This entry is about one T cell receptor beta chain. The junction had 9 bases not matched to a gene; V was cut back by 2 bases and J by 4 bases. This CDR3 has 16 residues. Germline V gene lookup returns CDR1 MNHEY and CDR2 SVGEGT. Original data processing: Quantification of nucleated cells was approximated via reference gene primer amplification. Assay used: immunoSEQ multiplex PCR; TCRdb lists only in-frame clones, some missing. For V, J and clone size, that table is used; D and trimming come from the DNA. Here the sample spans over 300,000 clones, 83% being singletons. These data come from a study of blood T cell repertoires in COVID-19.

The sequencing sample was made of peripheral blood. The clonotype was recovered from a woman aged 45 to 65 with acute or convalescent COVID-19. V and J are TRBV6-2 or TRBV6-3 and TRBJ2-3; TRBD2 agrees at 7 bases. Written as DNA, the CDR3 is TGTGCCAGCAGTTACGTGCGGGAGACGGGCGCAGATACGCAGTATTTT. Translation gives CASSYVRETGADTQYF.